The entry that follows covers one T cell receptor beta chain sequence. Being one base from a much bigger clone, this may be a read error. These data belong to a study of blood T cell repertoires in COVID-19. About the research overall: There were acute and convalescent COVID-19 samples, and they came from the United States, Italy and Spain.

Method: immunoSEQ multiplex PCR; TCRdb's copy keeps in-frame clones and lacks some. The table lists 230,000 or so clones, roughly 88% of them singletons. Deletions cut 4 bases from V and 7 bases from J, with 8 bases between. CDR3 size: 11 residues. Germline values: CDR1 MDHEN, CDR2 SYDVKM. The V call is TRBV28, the J call TRBJ2-7, with D tentatively TRBD1 (6 bases). Sequencing used peripheral blood. The clonotype comes from a man in his forties who had recovered from COVID-19. The CDR3 DNA reads as TGTGCCAGCAGTTCCCAGGGGGAGCAGTACTTC. Encoded protein: CASSSQGEQYF.